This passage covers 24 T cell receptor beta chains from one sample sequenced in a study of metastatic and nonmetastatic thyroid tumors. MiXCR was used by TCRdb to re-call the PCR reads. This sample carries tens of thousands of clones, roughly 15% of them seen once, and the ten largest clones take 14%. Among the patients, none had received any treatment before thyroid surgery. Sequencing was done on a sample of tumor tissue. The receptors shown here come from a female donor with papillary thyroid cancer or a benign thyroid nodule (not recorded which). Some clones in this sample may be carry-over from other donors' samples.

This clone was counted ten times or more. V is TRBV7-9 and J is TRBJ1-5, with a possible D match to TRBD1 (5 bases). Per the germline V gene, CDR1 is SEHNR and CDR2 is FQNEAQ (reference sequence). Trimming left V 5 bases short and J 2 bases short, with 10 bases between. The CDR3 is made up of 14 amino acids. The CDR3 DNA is TGTGCCAGCAGCCAAGCGGGGGGCAATCAGCCCCAGCATTTT. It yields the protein CASSQAGGNQPQHF.

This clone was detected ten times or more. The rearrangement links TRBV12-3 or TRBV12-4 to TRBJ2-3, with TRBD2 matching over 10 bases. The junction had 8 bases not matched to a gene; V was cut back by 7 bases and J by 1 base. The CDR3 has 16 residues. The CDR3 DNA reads TGTGCCAGCACCAAGCGACTAGCGGGCGGCACAGATACGCAGTATTTT. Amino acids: CASTKRLAGGTDTQYF.

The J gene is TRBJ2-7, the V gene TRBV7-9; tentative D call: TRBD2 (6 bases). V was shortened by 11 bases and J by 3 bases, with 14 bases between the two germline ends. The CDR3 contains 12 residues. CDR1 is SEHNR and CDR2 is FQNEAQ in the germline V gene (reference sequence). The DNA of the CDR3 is TGTGCCTGGAGTCCGACTAGCTACGAGCAGTACTTC. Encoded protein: CAWSPTSYEQYF.

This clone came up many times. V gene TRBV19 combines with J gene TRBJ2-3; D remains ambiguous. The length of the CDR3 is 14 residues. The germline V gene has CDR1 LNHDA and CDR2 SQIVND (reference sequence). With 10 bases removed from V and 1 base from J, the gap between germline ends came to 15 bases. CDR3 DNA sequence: TGTGCCACAAGGGCCAGTCAGGGCACAGATACGCAGTATTTT. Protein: CATRASQGTDTQYF.

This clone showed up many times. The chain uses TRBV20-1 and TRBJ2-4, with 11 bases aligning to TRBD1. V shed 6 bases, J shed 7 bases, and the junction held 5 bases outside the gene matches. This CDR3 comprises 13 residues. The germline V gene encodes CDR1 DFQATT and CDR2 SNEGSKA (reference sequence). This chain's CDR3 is CSAPGTGGNIQYF. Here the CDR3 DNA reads TGCAGTGCCCCCGGGACAGGGGGGAACATTCAGTACTTC.

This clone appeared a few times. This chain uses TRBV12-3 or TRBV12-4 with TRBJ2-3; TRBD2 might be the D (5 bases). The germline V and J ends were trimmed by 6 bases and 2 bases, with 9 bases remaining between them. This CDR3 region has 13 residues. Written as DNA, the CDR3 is TGTGCCAGCAGGAGCGGCTTCACAGATACGCAGTATTTT. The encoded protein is CASRSGFTDTQYF.

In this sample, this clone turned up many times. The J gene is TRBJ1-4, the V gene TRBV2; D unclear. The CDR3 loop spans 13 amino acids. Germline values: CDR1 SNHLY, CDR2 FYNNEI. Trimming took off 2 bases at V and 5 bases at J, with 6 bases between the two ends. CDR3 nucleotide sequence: TGTGCCAGCAGTGAAAGGAGGAATGAAAAACTGTTTTTT. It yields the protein CASSERRNEKLFF.

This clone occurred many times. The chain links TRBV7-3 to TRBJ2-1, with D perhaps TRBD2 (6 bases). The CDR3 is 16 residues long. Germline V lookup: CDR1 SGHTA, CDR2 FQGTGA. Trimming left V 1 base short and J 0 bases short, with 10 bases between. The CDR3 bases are TGTGCCAGCAGCTTAAGGGCGGGGAGCTCCTACAATGAGCAGTTCTTC. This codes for CASSLRAGSSYNEQFF. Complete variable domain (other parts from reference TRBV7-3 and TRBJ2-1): GAGVSQTPSNKVTEKGKYVELRCDPISGHTALYWYRQSLGQGPEFLIYFQGTGAADDSGLPNDRFFAVRPEGSVSTLKIQRTERGDSAVYLCASSLRAGSSYNEQFFGPGTRLTVL.

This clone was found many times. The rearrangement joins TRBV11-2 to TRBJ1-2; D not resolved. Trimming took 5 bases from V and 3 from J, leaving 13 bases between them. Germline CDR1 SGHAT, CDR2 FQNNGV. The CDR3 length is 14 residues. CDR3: CASSPKDGYYGYTF. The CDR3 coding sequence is TGTGCCAGCAGCCCCAAGGACGGCTACTATGGCTACACCTTC.

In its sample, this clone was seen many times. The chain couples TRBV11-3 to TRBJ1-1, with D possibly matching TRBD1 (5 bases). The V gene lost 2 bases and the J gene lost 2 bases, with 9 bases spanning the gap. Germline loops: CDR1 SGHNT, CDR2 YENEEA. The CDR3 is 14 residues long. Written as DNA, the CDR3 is TGTGCCAGCAGCTTATCGAGGGGAAACACTGAAGCTTTCTTT. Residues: CASSLSRGNTEAFF.

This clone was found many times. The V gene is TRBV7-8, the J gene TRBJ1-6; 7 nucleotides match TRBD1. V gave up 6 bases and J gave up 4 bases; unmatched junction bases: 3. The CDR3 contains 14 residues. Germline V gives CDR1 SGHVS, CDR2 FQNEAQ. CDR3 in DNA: TGTGCCAGCAGATTGGGACAGTATAATTCACCCCTCCACTTT. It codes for CASRLGQYNSPLHF.

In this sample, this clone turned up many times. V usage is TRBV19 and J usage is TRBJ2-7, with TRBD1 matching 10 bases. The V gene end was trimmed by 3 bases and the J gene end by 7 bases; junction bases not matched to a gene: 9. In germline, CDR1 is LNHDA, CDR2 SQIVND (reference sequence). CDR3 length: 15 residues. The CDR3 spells CASSMWTGGSGEQYF. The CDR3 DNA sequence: TGTGCCAGTAGTATGTGGACAGGGGGATCTGGGGAGCAGTACTTC.

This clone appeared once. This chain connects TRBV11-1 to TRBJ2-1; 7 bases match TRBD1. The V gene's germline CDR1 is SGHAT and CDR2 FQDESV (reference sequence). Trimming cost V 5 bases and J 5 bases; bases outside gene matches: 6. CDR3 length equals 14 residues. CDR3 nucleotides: TGTGCCAGCAGCACGGGACAGCTCCACAATGAGCAGTTCTTC. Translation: CASSTGQLHNEQFF.

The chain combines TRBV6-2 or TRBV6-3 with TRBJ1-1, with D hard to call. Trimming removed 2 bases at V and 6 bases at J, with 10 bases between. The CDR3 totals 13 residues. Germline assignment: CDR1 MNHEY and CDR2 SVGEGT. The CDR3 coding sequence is TGTGCCAGCAGTTACCGAGGGTTTTCTGAAGCTTTCTTT. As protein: CASSYRGFSEAFF.

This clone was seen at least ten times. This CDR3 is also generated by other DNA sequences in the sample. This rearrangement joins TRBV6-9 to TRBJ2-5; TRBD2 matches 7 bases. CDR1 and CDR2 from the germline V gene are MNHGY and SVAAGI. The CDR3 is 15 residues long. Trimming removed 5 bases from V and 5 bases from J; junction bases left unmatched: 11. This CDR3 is CASSPTLGGNETQYF. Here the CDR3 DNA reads TGTGCCAGCAGTCCTACCTTGGGAGGGAACGAGACCCAGTACTTC.

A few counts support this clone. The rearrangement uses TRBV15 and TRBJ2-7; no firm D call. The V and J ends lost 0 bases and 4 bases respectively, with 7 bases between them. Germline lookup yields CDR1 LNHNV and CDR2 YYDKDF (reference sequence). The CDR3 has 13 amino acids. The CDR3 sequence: CATSRDMGYEQYF. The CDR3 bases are TGTGCCACCAGCAGAGATATGGGATACGAGCAGTACTTC.

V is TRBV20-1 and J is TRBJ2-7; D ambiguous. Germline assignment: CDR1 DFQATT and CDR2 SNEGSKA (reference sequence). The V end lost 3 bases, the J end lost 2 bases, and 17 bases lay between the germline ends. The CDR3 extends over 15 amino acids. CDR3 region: CSASHWQWAPYEQYF. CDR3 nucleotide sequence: TGCAGTGCTAGTCATTGGCAATGGGCACCCTACGAGCAGTACTTC.

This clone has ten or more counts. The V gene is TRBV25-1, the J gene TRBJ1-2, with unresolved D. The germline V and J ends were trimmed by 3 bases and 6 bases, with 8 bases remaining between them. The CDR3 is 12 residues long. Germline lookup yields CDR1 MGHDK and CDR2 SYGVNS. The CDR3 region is CASSEYMHGYTF. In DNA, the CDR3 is TGTGCCAGCAGTGAGTACATGCATGGCTACACCTTC.

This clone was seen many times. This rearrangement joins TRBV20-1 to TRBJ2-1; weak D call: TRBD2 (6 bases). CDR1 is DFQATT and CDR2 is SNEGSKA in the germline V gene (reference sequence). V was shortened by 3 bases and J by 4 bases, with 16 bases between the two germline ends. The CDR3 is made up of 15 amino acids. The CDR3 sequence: CSASHAASAYNEQFF. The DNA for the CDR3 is TGCAGTGCTAGCCATGCGGCTAGCGCGTACAATGAGCAGTTCTTC.

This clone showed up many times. This chain's CDR3 is CASSRTSGIGGDQYF. As DNA, the CDR3 is TGTGCCAGCAGCAGGACTAGCGGGATAGGGGGGGACCAGTACTTC. The chain links TRBV9 to TRBJ2-5; 12 bases fit TRBD2. CDR1 SGDLS and CDR2 YYNGEE come from the germline V gene. The CDR3 sequence is 15 residues long. V dropped 4 bases and J dropped 10; count of bases not matched to a gene: 11. Full variable domain (rest looked up from reference TRBV9 and TRBJ2-5): DSGVTQTPKHLITATGQRVTLRCSPRSGDLSVYWYQQSLDQGLQFLIQYYNGEERAKGNILERFSAQQFPDLHSELNLSSLELGDSALYFCASSRTSGIGGDQYFGPGTRLLVL.

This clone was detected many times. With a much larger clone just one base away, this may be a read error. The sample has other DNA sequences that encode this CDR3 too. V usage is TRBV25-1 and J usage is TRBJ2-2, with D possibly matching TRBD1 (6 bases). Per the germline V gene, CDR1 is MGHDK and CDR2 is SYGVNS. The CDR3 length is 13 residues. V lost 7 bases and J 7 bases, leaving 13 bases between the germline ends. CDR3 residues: CASKKQGSGELFF. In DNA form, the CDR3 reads TGTGCCAGCAAAAAGCAGGGGAGCGGGGAGCTGTTTTTT.

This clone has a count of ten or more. CDR3 protein: CASMGVSYEQYF. The CDR3 DNA is TGTGCCAGCATGGGGGTTTCCTACGAGCAGTACTTC. The genes are TRBV6-1 and TRBJ2-7; D may correspond to TRBD1 or TRBD2 (5 bases each). This CDR3 contains 12 residues. The germline V gene encodes CDR1 MNHNS and CDR2 SASEGT. V shed 7 bases and J shed 1 base, with 8 bases lying between them.

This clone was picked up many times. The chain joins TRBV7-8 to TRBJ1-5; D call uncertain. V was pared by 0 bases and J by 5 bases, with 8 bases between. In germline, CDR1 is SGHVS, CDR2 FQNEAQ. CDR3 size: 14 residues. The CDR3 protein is CASSLASDHQPQHF. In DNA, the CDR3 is TGTGCCAGCAGCTTAGCCAGCGACCATCAGCCCCAGCATTTT. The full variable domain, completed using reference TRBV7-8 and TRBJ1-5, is GAGVSQSPRYKVAKRGQDVALRCDPISGHVSLFWYQQALGQGPEFLTYFQNEAQLDKSGLPSDRFFAERPEGSVSTLKIQRTQQEDSAVYLCASSLASDHQPQHFGDGTRLSIL.

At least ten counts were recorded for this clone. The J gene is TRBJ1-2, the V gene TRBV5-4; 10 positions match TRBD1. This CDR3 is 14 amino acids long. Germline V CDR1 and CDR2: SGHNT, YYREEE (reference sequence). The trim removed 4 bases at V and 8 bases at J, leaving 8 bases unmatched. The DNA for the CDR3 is TGTGCCAGCAGCATCATGACAGGGGGCGGCGGCTACACCTTC. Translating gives CASSIMTGGGGYTF.